The 30 T cell receptor beta chains listed next were all sequenced from one sample in a study of regulatory T cells in long-lasting Graves disease. Building the TCR beta libraries relied on iRepertoire HTBI primers, and CDR3 regions underwent Arm-PCR. TCRdb re-called the multiplex PCR reads through MiXCR, storing one row per CDR3 protein. Of about 380,000 distinct CDR3 sequences in the sample, around 16% are singletons; the top ten hold roughly 20%. Time point of the sample: newly diagnosed GD, antithyroid drugs for less than 3 months. Construction of the TCR library relied on RNA isolated from PBMCs. Sequencing was performed on peripheral blood mononuclear cells (PBMCs), taken at new diagnosis, from a patient treated with antithyroid drugs. Receptors originate from a female donor with Graves disease.

This clonotype was detected ten times or more. The DNA of the CDR3 is TGTGCCAGCAGTGATTCGGAATTGACCAAAAACATTCAGTACTTC. It encodes CASSDSELTKNIQYF. The J gene is TRBJ2-4, the V gene TRBV2; D unresolved. This CDR3 is built from 15 residues. V was trimmed by 3 bases and J by 2 bases, leaving 11 bases between them. Germline V lookup: CDR1 SNHLY, CDR2 FYNNEI.

This clonotype was detected ten times or more. The rearrangement joins TRBV20-1 to TRBJ2-5, with 10 bases lining up with TRBD2. V gave up 2 bases and J gave up 7 bases; unmatched junction bases: 4. The CDR3 is 13 amino acids. Germline-derived CDR1 and CDR2 are DFQATT and SNEGSKA (reference sequence). The CDR3: CSARPRTSGTQYF. CDR3 sequence (DNA): TGCAGTGCTAGACCCCGGACTAGCGGGACCCAGTACTTC.

The V and J genes are TRBV20-1 and TRBJ2-1; 9 bases fit TRBD2. V was pared by 3 bases and J by 6 bases, with 9 bases of the junction left unmatched. The CDR3 is 15 amino acids. Germline CDR1 DFQATT, CDR2 SNEGSKA (reference sequence). This CDR3 is CSARREGRRGNEQFF. The DNA for the CDR3 is TGCAGTGCTAGGCGGGAGGGGCGGCGGGGCAATGAGCAGTTCTTC.

This clonotype was seen ten or more times. This chain uses TRBV20-1 with TRBJ1-3, with D hard to call. This CDR3 region has 15 residues. V was clipped by 3 bases and J by 0 bases, with 12 bases between them. In germline, CDR1 is DFQATT, CDR2 SNEGSKA (reference sequence). CDR3 sequence: CSASRRRSSGNTIYF. The CDR3 bases are TGCAGTGCTAGTCGTAGACGGAGCTCTGGAAACACCATATATTTT.

The chain joins TRBV7-9 to TRBJ1-4, with D possibly being TRBD1 (5 bases). This CDR3 has 13 residues. V lost 4 bases, J lost 5 bases, and 8 bases lay in between. From germline, CDR1 is SEHNR and CDR2 FQNEAQ (reference sequence). The CDR3 DNA sequence: TGTGCCAGCAGCTCACGACAGAATGAAAAACTGTTTTTT. Its translation: CASSSRQNEKLFF.

There are a few counts of this clonotype. The rearrangement links TRBV3-1 to TRBJ2-1, with 7 positions matching TRBD2. Germline CDR1 reads LGHDT; CDR2 reads YNNKEL (reference sequence). V trimming: 1 base; J trimming: 5 bases; junction bases outside the gene matches: 14. This CDR3 is 18 amino acids long. The CDR3 nucleotides are TGTGCCAGCAGCCAAGCCCACCTGGCTAGCGGACCTAACAATGAGCAGTTCTTC. Protein sequence: CASSQAHLASGPNNEQFF.

This clonotype was seen ten or more times. The chain combines TRBV20-1 with TRBJ2-7, with 11 bases lining up with TRBD2. CDR1 is DFQATT, CDR2 SNEGSKA, per germline (reference sequence). The V segment lost 6 bases and the J segment 0 bases; nucleotides outside the gene matches: 4. This CDR3 comprises 14 residues. The CDR3 region has the DNA TGCAGTGCCCATACTAGCGGGAGCTCCTACGAGCAGTACTTC. This codes for CSAHTSGSSYEQYF.

Ten or more counts support this clonotype. The CDR3 loop reads CASSERTSGSNEQFF. The CDR3, as DNA: TGCGCCAGCAGTGAGCGGACTAGCGGCAGCAATGAGCAGTTCTTC. The chain recombines TRBV10-2 with TRBJ2-5; 10 positions match TRBD2. The J call may be in error: the DNA end matches TRBJ2-1 better. This CDR3 is 15 amino acids long. Germline lookup yields CDR1 WSHSY and CDR2 SAAADI.

This clonotype was found a few times. The chain combines TRBV6-1 with TRBJ1-3; the match to TRBD1 covers 9 bases. The CDR3 runs 17 residues. V shed 9 bases, J shed 0 bases, and the junction held 12 bases outside the gene matches. Germline values: CDR1 MNHNS, CDR2 SASEGT. CDR3 DNA sequence: TGTGCCAGTGGTACAGGGGGCACTTATGACTCTGGAAACACCATATATTTT. It specifies CASGTGGTYDSGNTIYF.

This rearrangement joins TRBV19 to TRBJ2-1, with D perhaps TRBD2 (6 bases). This CDR3 comprises 15 residues. V lost 6 bases and J 7 bases, leaving 19 bases between the germline ends. The V gene's germline CDR1 is LNHDA and CDR2 SQIVND (reference sequence). The CDR3 nucleotides read TGTGCCAGTAGCCTTGCTGGCGGGACCTCTAATGAGCAGTTCTTC. Protein: CASSLAGGTSNEQFF.

The chain joins TRBV30 to TRBJ1-1; D call uncertain. From germline, CDR1 is GTSNPN and CDR2 SVGIG (reference sequence). Trimming cost V 3 bases and J 0 bases, with 11 bases left between them. There are 14 residues in the CDR3. CDR3 in DNA: TGTGCCTGGAGCCCCACCGGCCTGAACACTGAAGCTTTCTTT. It is translated as CAWSPTGLNTEAFF.

This clonotype was seen ten or more times. V gene TRBV13 combines with J gene TRBJ2-7, with TRBD2 as a possible D gene (6 bases). Trimming stripped 8 bases from V and 3 bases from J, with 14 bases between. The CDR3 spans 13 residues. Germline V lookup: CDR1 PRHDT, CDR2 FYEKMQ (reference sequence). For the CDR3, the DNA is TGTGCCAGCCGCGGGGAGCTTGACTACGAGCAGTACTTC. It yields the protein CASRGELDYEQYF.

This clonotype was counted ten times or more. This sequence joins TRBV5-1 and TRBJ2-2, with a tentative D call TRBD2 (7 bases). The length of the CDR3 is 15 residues. Germline V gene lookup returns CDR1 SGHRS and CDR2 YFSETQ. V lost 1 base to trimming and J lost 6 bases, with 13 bases between them. CDR3 in DNA: TGCGCCAGCAGCTTGAAGGACGGGGGGCCCGGGGAGCTGTTTTTT. It codes for CASSLKDGGPGELFF.

In this sample, this clonotype turned up many times. CDR3 protein: CASSLVGAMNTEAFF. DNA for the CDR3: TGTGCCAGCAGCTTAGTCGGAGCTATGAACACTGAAGCTTTCTTT. The rearrangement uses TRBV7-2 and TRBJ1-1; the D is unclear. V lost 1 base and J 0 bases, leaving 9 bases between the germline ends. From germline, CDR1 is SGHTA and CDR2 FQGNSA. This CDR3 has 15 amino acids.

This chain uses TRBV2 with TRBJ1-1; 7 bases agree with TRBD1. V shed 4 bases, J shed 6 bases, and the junction held 8 bases outside the gene matches. Germline V gives CDR1 SNHLY, CDR2 FYNNEI. The CDR3 is made up of 14 amino acids. The CDR3 DNA sequence: TGTGCCAGCAGTGTCCCCAGGGGGGTCGCTGAAGCTTTCTTT. Translation: CASSVPRGVAEAFF.

This clonotype was seen repeatedly, ten times or more. This chain links TRBV6-2 or TRBV6-3 with TRBJ2-1; 11 positions agree with TRBD2. The CDR3 contains 17 residues. Losses at the gene ends were 6 bases for V and 2 bases for J; bases not matched to a gene: 9. Germline lookup yields CDR1 MNHEY and CDR2 SVGEGT. CDR3 DNA sequence: TGTGCCAGCAGCTCCATTAGCGGGAGGGCCCCCTACAATGAGCAGTTCTTC. Its protein is CASSSISGRAPYNEQFF.

This clonotype was detected ten times or more. The chain has TRBV5-4 and TRBJ2-3; D possibly uses TRBD1 or TRBD2 (5 bases each). The germline V gene encodes CDR1 SGHNT and CDR2 YYREEE (reference sequence). CDR3 length: 15 residues. V was trimmed by 4 bases and J by 0 bases, leaving 12 bases between them. The CDR3 sequence: CASSTDWGSTDTQYF. The CDR3 bases are TGTGCCAGCAGCACCGACTGGGGGAGCACAGATACGCAGTATTTT.

This clonotype has more than one count but fewer than ten. The chain has TRBV6-5 and TRBJ1-6, with TRBD1 matching over 7 bases. Losses at the gene ends were 2 bases for V and 8 bases for J; bases not matched to a gene: 3. The CDR3 runs 14 residues. The V gene's germline CDR1 is MNHEY and CDR2 SVGAGI. The CDR3, as DNA: TGTGCCAGCAGTTACAGGCAGGGGGATTCACCCCTCCACTTT. Translated: CASSYRQGDSPLHF.

This clonotype was counted ten times or more. The germline gene is not matched at one end of the junction; a read error may be the cause. This rearrangement joins TRBV3-1 to TRBJ2-7; D gene unclear. Germline V gene data show CDR1 as LGHDT and CDR2 as YNNKEL (reference sequence). This CDR3 has 15 amino acids. In DNA, the CDR3 is TGTGCCAGCAGCCAAGGTGGAATGGAAACCTACGAATGGAACTTC. Translation: CASSQGGMETYEWNF.

This clonotype was counted at least ten times. DNA for the CDR3: TGTGCCAGCAGCTTAGGGACCGTGTGGCGGGAGCGTGCAGATACGCAGTATTTT. Amino acids: CASSLGTVWRERADTQYF. This rearrangement joins TRBV11-2 to TRBJ2-3; TRBD2 matches 7 bases. The CDR3 consists of 18 residues. CDR1 and CDR2 (germline): SGHAT, FQNNGV. V trimming: 1 base; J trimming: 4 bases; junction bases outside the gene matches: 14.

This clonotype was found many times. The chain uses TRBV20-1 and TRBJ2-7, with 8 bases matching TRBD2. V trimming: 4 bases; J trimming: 1 base; junction bases outside the gene matches: 3. Germline CDR1 DFQATT, CDR2 SNEGSKA (reference sequence). CDR3 length equals 13 residues. The DNA of the CDR3 is TGCAGTGCTACCAGCGGGAGTTCCTACGAGCAGTACTTC. Its protein product is CSATSGSSYEQYF.

This clonotype was recorded a few times. The chain joins TRBV27 to TRBJ2-7; TRBD2 matches at 14 bases. With V trimmed by 4 bases and J by 5 bases, 7 bases remained unmatched. CDR3 length: 16 amino acids. Germline CDR1 MNHEY, CDR2 SMNVEV (reference sequence). CDR3 sequence: CASSSPGTSGSNEQYF. DNA for the CDR3: TGTGCCAGCAGTTCCCCCGGGACTAGCGGGAGTAACGAGCAGTACTTC.

This clonotype was found many times. This rearrangement joins TRBV27 to TRBJ2-1; D possibly corresponds to TRBD2 (5 bases). The CDR3 covers 13 residues. Germline CDR1 is MNHEY and CDR2 is SMNVEV (reference sequence). Trimming took 2 bases from V and 6 from J, leaving 8 bases between them. The CDR3 nucleotides are TGTGCCAGCAGTTTACCGGGGATCAATGAGCAGTTCTTC. Its translation: CASSLPGINEQFF.

The chain employs TRBV7-2 and TRBJ2-3; D is ambiguous. V dropped 5 bases and J dropped 5 bases, with 11 bases sitting between them. This CDR3 comprises 13 residues. Germline CDR1 reads SGHTA; CDR2 reads FQGNSA. This CDR3 reads CASSSVSQDTQYF. In DNA, the CDR3 is TGTGCCAGCAGCAGCGTGTCGCAAGATACGCAGTATTTT.

In regard to this clonotype: A much more abundant neighbour one base away suggests this may be a read error. V and J are TRBV6-9 and TRBJ2-5; possibly TRBD2 for D (5 bases). Germline assignment: CDR1 MNHGY and CDR2 SVAAGI. CDR3 size: 12 residues. V lost 3 bases, J lost 9 bases, and 11 bases lay in between. CDR3 nucleotide sequence: TGTGCCAGCAGTTACGATGAGGAGGCCCAGTACTTC. It codes for CASSYDEEAQYF.

Ten or more counts support this clonotype. The chain carries TRBV7-9 and TRBJ1-4; TRBD1 is a possible D gene (5 bases). CDR1 and CDR2 from the germline V gene are SEHNR and FQNEAQ (reference sequence). CDR3 size: 14 residues. Deletions cut 7 bases from V and 7 bases from J, with 16 bases between. The DNA of the CDR3 is TGTGCCAGCATCAGCACGGGACGGGCTGAAAAACTGTTTTTT. It translates to CASISTGRAEKLFF.

This clonotype was seen at least ten times. V is TRBV7-9 and J is TRBJ1-1; TRBD1 is a possible D gene (6 bases). The CDR3 consists of 14 residues. Trimming took 2 bases from V and 3 from J, leaving 10 bases between them. Germline lookup yields CDR1 SEHNR and CDR2 FQNEAQ (reference sequence). CDR3 sequence (DNA): TGTGCCAGCAGCTTACGGGGGCGGGACACTGAAGCTTTCTTT. Its translation is CASSLRGRDTEAFF.

The sample holds many counts of this clonotype. The V and J genes are TRBV3-1 and TRBJ2-3; 9 bases map to TRBD2. The V segment lost 4 bases and the J segment 4 bases; nucleotides outside the gene matches: 12. Germline CDR1 is LGHDT and CDR2 is YNNKEL (reference sequence). CDR3 length: 17 amino acids. In nucleotides, the CDR3 is TGTGCCAGCAGCCCCAGTGGGGGACTAGCTCTTTCAGATACGCAGTATTTT. Amino acids: CASSPSGGLALSDTQYF.

At least ten counts were recorded for this clonotype. The CDR3 DNA is TGTGCCAGCAGTTTATTTACCGGGACTAGCGGGTGGCGGCAGTACTTC. Its translation: CASSLFTGTSGWRQYF. V usage is TRBV27 and J usage is TRBJ2-7; 12 nucleotides align to TRBD2. CDR3 size: 16 residues. The germline V gene has CDR1 MNHEY and CDR2 SMNVEV (reference sequence). Trimming took 1 base from V and 9 from J; bases not matched to a gene: 10.

In this sample, this clonotype turned up many times. DNA of the CDR3: TGTGCCAGCAGATCCATTCTTGACAGCTTACTCTACGAGCAGTACTTC. This translates into CASRSILDSLLYEQYF. This chain uses TRBV28 with TRBJ2-7, with a weak D call TRBD1 (5 bases). V lost 6 bases and J 3 bases, leaving 21 bases between the germline ends. The CDR3 totals 16 residues. Germline V gives CDR1 MDHEN, CDR2 SYDVKM.